Presented here are 27 T cell receptor beta chains from one specimen sequenced in a study of low-dose radiotherapy and immunotherapy resistance in tumors. TRAV- and TRBV-specific primers, spanning alpha and beta chains, primed first-strand cDNA. A constant-region primer paired with the V-primer adapter amplified TCRs over about 19 PCR cycles. MiXCR, run by TCRdb on the reads, gives a single entry per CDR3 protein. This sample has more than 70,000 distinct CDR3 sequences, with around a fifth found just once. Documented time point: after trial treatment. The treatment is: LDRT plus nivolumab, ipilimumab, low-dose cyclophosphamide and aspirin (RACIN trial). Sample: PBMCs, taken after low-dose radiotherapy plus immunotherapy. These receptors originate from a female donor with ovarian cancer.

The chain couples TRBV25-1 to TRBJ1-1, with 7 nucleotides matching TRBD1. V dropped 6 bases and J dropped 1; count of bases not matched to a gene: 5. This CDR3 spans 14 amino acids. Per the germline V gene, CDR1 is MGHDK and CDR2 is SYGVNS. Here the CDR3 DNA reads TGTGCCAGCAGGACAGGGATAGCGAACACTGAAGCTTTCTTT. It codes for CASRTGIANTEAFF.

This clonotype was counted at least ten times. This chain connects TRBV3-1 to TRBJ1-1, with D unresolved. Between the trimmed V and J ends, which lost 5 bases and 1 base, there was a span of 11 bases. Germline loops: CDR1 LGHDT, CDR2 YNNKEL (reference sequence). CDR3 length: 14 amino acids. The CDR3 region has the DNA TGTGCCAGCAGCAGGGTTTGGGGGAACACTGAAGCTTTCTTT. Its protein product is CASSRVWGNTEAFF.

This clonotype was observed many times. The chain uses TRBV6-2 or TRBV6-3 and TRBJ1-5; D may be TRBD1 (6 bases). The CDR3 sequence is 13 residues long. The ends were cut back, 5 bases at V and 11 bases at J, with 16 bases in the middle. CDR1 and CDR2 from the germline V gene are MNHEY and SVGEGT. CDR3 in amino acids: CASSGARDTAQHF. For the CDR3, the DNA is TGTGCCAGCAGTGGAGCCAGGGACACGGCCCAGCATTTT.

Concerning this clonotype itself: With a far larger clone one base away, a read error is the likely cause. V is TRBV11-2 and J is TRBJ2-7, with 8 positions matching TRBD2. CDR1 and CDR2 from the germline V gene are SGHAT and FQNNGV. The CDR3 extends over 15 amino acids. J was trimmed by 7 bases and V by 0 bases; bases with no gene match: 8. The CDR3 DNA follows: TGTGCCAGCAGCTTAGACGGGAGGGCCCTCGGTGAGCAGTACTTC. It yields the protein CASSLDGRALGEQYF.

The gene calls are TRBV27 and TRBJ1-5; TRBD1 might be the D (5 bases). V shed 3 bases and J shed 7 bases, with 10 bases lying between them. The CDR3 is 13 amino acids. Germline CDR1 MNHEY, CDR2 SMNVEV (reference sequence). The CDR3 bases are TGTGCCAGCAGTTTGGGACGGAGACAGCCCCAGCATTTT. It yields the protein CASSLGRRQPQHF.

This clonotype appeared a few times. V usage is TRBV28 and J usage is TRBJ2-1; 9 bases agree with TRBD2. This CDR3 region has 17 residues. The germline CDR1 and CDR2 sequences are MDHEN and SYDVKM. V trimming: 2 bases; J trimming: 4 bases; junction bases outside the gene matches: 9. The CDR3 reads CASSLSLAGVRYNEQFF. CDR3 nucleotide sequence: TGTGCCAGCAGTTTAAGTTTAGCGGGAGTCCGGTACAATGAGCAGTTCTTC.

This clonotype was recorded at least ten times. This rearrangement joins TRBV28 to TRBJ2-7; D might be TRBD2 (6 bases). The V and J ends lost 7 bases and 3 bases respectively, with 10 bases between them. In germline, CDR1 is MDHEN, CDR2 SYDVKM. The CDR3 is made up of 12 amino acids. The CDR3 bases are TGTGCCAGCAATAGCGGAGTCTACGAGCAGTACTTC. Protein: CASNSGVYEQYF.

This clonotype was observed at least ten times. The chain combines TRBV12-3 or TRBV12-4 with TRBJ2-2; 8 bases line up with TRBD2. The CDR3 consists of 16 residues. J gave up 2 bases and V 4 bases, and 6 bases lay outside the gene matches. CDR3 residues: CASSSRTSPNTGELFF. The DNA of the CDR3 is TGTGCCAGCAGTTCCCGGACTAGCCCTAACACCGGGGAGCTGTTTTTT.

Many counts were recorded for this clonotype. V usage is TRBV28 and J usage is TRBJ1-4; 8 bases are shared with TRBD1. CDR1 is MDHEN and CDR2 is SYDVKM in the germline V gene. V was clipped by 6 bases and J by 1 base; unmatched bases: 1. This CDR3 spans 14 amino acids. CDR3 sequence: CASSTGGTNEKLFF. The CDR3 bases are TGTGCCAGCAGCACAGGGGGAACTAATGAAAAACTGTTTTTT. Supplemented by reference TRBV28 and TRBJ1-4, the full variable domain reads DVKVTQSSRYLVKRTGEKVFLECVQDMDHENMFWYRQDPGLGLRLIYFSYDVKMKEKGDIPEGYSVSREKKERFSLILESASTNQTSMYLCASSTGGTNEKLFFGSGTQLSVL.

The table lists this clonotype with many counts. The chain combines TRBV20-1 with TRBJ2-2, with D possibly being TRBD2 (6 bases). The length of the CDR3 is 15 residues. Germline CDR1 reads DFQATT; CDR2 reads SNEGSKA (reference sequence). Trimming cost V 5 bases and J 0 bases, with 13 bases left between them. In DNA form, the CDR3 reads TGCAGTGCTGCCCCGGGACTGACGAACACCGGGGAGCTGTTTTTT. Protein sequence: CSAAPGLTNTGELFF.

At least ten counts were recorded for this clonotype. The rearrangement uses TRBV6-2 or TRBV6-3 and TRBJ1-5; the D gene is possibly TRBD1 (5 bases). V lost 6 bases and J 3 bases, leaving 12 bases between the germline ends. There are 14 residues in the CDR3. The germline V gene has CDR1 MNHEY and CDR2 SVGEGT. The CDR3 loop is CASSTGATNQPQHF. The CDR3 DNA reads as TGTGCCAGCAGCACAGGAGCAACCAATCAGCCCCAGCATTTT.

This clonotype was detected many times. This rearrangement joins TRBV28 to TRBJ1-6; D remains ambiguous. The CDR3 sequence is 13 residues long. Germline V CDR1 and CDR2: MDHEN, SYDVKM. V dropped 6 bases and J dropped 8 bases, with 11 bases sitting between them. The CDR3 coding sequence is TGTGCCAGCAGGAAAAGGCGGGATTCACCCCTCCACTTT. The encoded protein is CASRKRRDSPLHF.

There are many counts of this clonotype. The chain combines TRBV28 with TRBJ2-7, with 9 bases that match TRBD1. Germline V gives CDR1 MDHEN, CDR2 SYDVKM. This CDR3 has 15 residues. Losses at the gene ends were 6 bases for V and 2 bases for J; bases not matched to a gene: 8. As DNA, the CDR3 is TGTGCCAGCAGCAAATCCGGGACAGGGACCTACGAGCAGTACTTC. Amino acids: CASSKSGTGTYEQYF. The variable domain in full, with the rest retrieved from reference TRBV28 and TRBJ2-7, is DVKVTQSSRYLVKRTGEKVFLECVQDMDHENMFWYRQDPGLGLRLIYFSYDVKMKEKGDIPEGYSVSREKKERFSLILESASTNQTSMYLCASSKSGTGTYEQYFGPGTRLTVT.

This clonotype was detected many times. The gene calls are TRBV18 and TRBJ2-2, with a tentative D call TRBD1 (6 bases). Germline V gene data show CDR1 as KGHSH and CDR2 as LQKENI. The CDR3 extends over 18 amino acids. V was pared by 3 bases and J by 0 bases, with 17 bases between. DNA for the CDR3: TGTGCCAGCTCACCTTTTGCTGGACAGACGACGAACACCGGGGAGCTGTTTTTT. It yields the protein CASSPFAGQTTNTGELFF.

Ten or more counts support this clonotype. The chain is built from TRBV28 and TRBJ1-3; D is undetermined. Germline-derived CDR1 and CDR2 are MDHEN and SYDVKM. V shed 3 bases and J shed 3 bases, with 9 bases lying between them. The CDR3 runs 14 residues. The CDR3, as DNA: TGTGCCAGCAGTTTTACAGCCCTTGGAAACACCATATATTTT. Amino acids: CASSFTALGNTIYF.

This chain joins TRBV30 and TRBJ2-2; 8 bases agree with TRBD1. V lost 0 bases and J lost 5; bases outside the gene matches: 2. Germline CDR1 is GTSNPN and CDR2 is SVGIG (reference sequence). The CDR3 is 14 residues long. CDR3 amino acids: CAWSVGQATGELFF. DNA for the CDR3: TGTGCCTGGAGTGTGGGACAGGCTACCGGGGAGCTGTTTTTT. Full variable domain (outside the CDR3, taken from reference TRBV30 and TRBJ2-2): SQTIHQWPATLVQPVGSPLSLECTVEGTSNPNLYWYRQAAGRGLQLLFYSVGIGQISSEVPQNLSASRPQDRQFILSSKKLLLSDSGFYLCAWSVGQATGELFFGEGSRLTVL.

J is TRBJ2-7 and V is TRBV7-2; perhaps TRBD2 as D (6 bases). Germline V gives CDR1 SGHTA, CDR2 FQGNSA. Trimming pared 5 bases from V and 3 bases from J, leaving 17 bases between. This CDR3 contains 15 residues. The CDR3 loop is CASSAQSGRDYEQYF. The CDR3 nucleotides are TGTGCCAGCAGCGCCCAGAGCGGGCGAGACTACGAGCAGTACTTC.

Comments on this clonotype: A read error is likely here: a far larger clone is one base away. The chain joins TRBV6-6 to TRBJ1-1; TRBD1 matches at 9 bases. The V gene's germline CDR1 is MNHNY and CDR2 SVGAGI (reference sequence). This CDR3 region has 17 residues. Here the CDR3 reads CGSSYSGQGSFDTEAFF. The DNA of the CDR3 is TGTGGCAGCAGTTACTCAGGACAGGGGAGTTTCGACACTGAAGCTTTCTTT.

This clonotype was seen many times. The gene calls are TRBV5-1 and TRBJ2-1; 9 bases agree with TRBD2. Trimming at V came to 0 bases and at J to 9 bases, leaving 7 bases not matched to a gene. Germline loops: CDR1 SGHRS, CDR2 YFSETQ. The CDR3 is 15 amino acids. CDR3 coding DNA: TGCGCCAGCAGCTTGGTAGCGGGAGTTCAGGGTGAGCAGTTCTTC. Translation gives CASSLVAGVQGEQFF.

This clonotype was picked up many times. This chain links TRBV4-3 with TRBJ2-1; TRBD2 agrees at 7 bases. V was pared by 2 bases and J by 4 bases, with 5 bases of the junction left unmatched. Germline loops: CDR1 LGHNA, CDR2 YSLEER. The CDR3 loop spans 15 amino acids. The CDR3 here is CASSQRLASYNEQFF. The CDR3 DNA reads TGCGCCAGCAGCCAACGACTAGCTTCATACAATGAGCAGTTCTTC.

The rearrangement links TRBV1 to TRBJ2-1; the D call TRBD2 from the table was never checked on the DNA. TRBV1 corresponds to a pseudogene. The CDR3 sequence is 20 residues long. CDR3 amino acids: CTSSHWQDLRATLRNNEQFF. The CDR3 region has the DNA TGCACCAGCAGCCATTGGCAGGACCTACGGGCCACACTAAGAAACAATGAGCAGTTCTTC.

This chain uses TRBV27 with TRBJ2-7; 8 bases are shared with TRBD2. The CDR3 length is 16 residues. Trimming cost V 5 bases and J 3 bases; bases outside gene matches: 12. Germline loops: CDR1 MNHEY, CDR2 SMNVEV (reference sequence). The CDR3 DNA is TGTGCCAGCAGTACACCGCCGGGACTAGATCGCTACGAGCAGTACTTC. Translating it yields CASSTPPGLDRYEQYF.

There are many counts of this clonotype. The chain links TRBV12-3 or TRBV12-4 to TRBJ1-2, with D tentatively TRBD1 (5 bases). V was trimmed by 3 bases and J by 8 bases, leaving 13 bases between them. The CDR3 has 13 amino acids. CDR3 DNA: TGTGCCAGCAGTTTTGGCCAGGGAGGAGGCTACACCTTC. Its protein is CASSFGQGGGYTF.

In its sample, this clonotype was seen a few times. The chain recombines TRBV7-3 with TRBJ2-4; 9 bases are shared with TRBD1. V was clipped by 3 bases and J by 3 bases; unmatched bases: 18. CDR3 length equals 20 residues. CDR1 and CDR2 from the germline V gene are SGHTA and FQGTGA. As DNA, the CDR3 is TGTGCCAGCAGCTTCTTTTTTTACCGGGACAGGGTCGGTGACAAAAACATTCAGTACTTC. Translating it yields CASSFFFYRDRVGDKNIQYF. Full variable domain (outside the CDR3, taken from reference TRBV7-3 and TRBJ2-4): GAGVSQTPSNKVTEKGKYVELRCDPISGHTALYWYRQSLGQGPEFLIYFQGTGAADDSGLPNDRFFAVRPEGSVSTLKIQRTERGDSAVYLCASSFFFYRDRVGDKNIQYFGAGTRLSVL.

This clonotype was detected ten times or more. The gene calls are TRBV4-2 and TRBJ2-1, with 7 nucleotides matching TRBD2. J lost 8 bases, V lost 2 bases, and 9 bases had no gene match. The CDR3 length is 15 residues. Per the germline V gene, CDR1 is LGHNA and CDR2 is YNFKEQ. The CDR3 is CASSQMDGRGDEQFF. The CDR3 coding sequence is TGTGCCAGCAGCCAAATGGATGGACGGGGGGATGAGCAGTTCTTC.

As for this clonotype: A read error may be the cause here, since a much bigger clone is one base away. V usage is TRBV4-3 and J usage is TRBJ2-3; D ambiguous. Trimming removed 4 bases from V and 12 bases from J, with 17 bases in between. Germline V gives CDR1 LGHNA, CDR2 YSLEER. This CDR3 comprises 13 residues. CDR3: CASSLPPAPPQYF. The CDR3 nucleotides are TGCGCCAGCAGCCTCCCTCCAGCGCCCCCCCAGTATTTT.

This clonotype showed up many times. The chain couples TRBV15 to TRBJ2-7, with D maybe TRBD2 (5 bases). Deletions cut 4 bases from V and 2 bases from J, with 15 bases between. The CDR3 length is 15 residues. Per germline, CDR1 LNHNV and CDR2 YYDKDF (reference sequence). The CDR3 loop reads CATSNGEIIPYEQYF. CDR3 in DNA: TGTGCCACCAGCAACGGGGAGATCATCCCCTACGAGCAGTACTTC. The full variable domain, completed using reference TRBV15 and TRBJ2-7, is DAMVIQNPRYQVTQFGKPVTLSCSQTLNHNVMYWYQQKSSQAPKLLFHYYDKDFNNEADTPDNFQSRRPNTSFCFLDIRSPGLGDTAMYLCATSNGEIIPYEQYFGPGTRLTVT.